A single sample gave rise to the 24 T cell receptor beta chains below, sequenced in a study of blood T cell repertoires in COVID-19. Repertoires were generated with immunoSEQ multiplex PCR, while TCRdb's copy carries only in-frame clones and drops some. This sample has under 200,000 clones, with roughly 90% found just once. The material sequenced was PBMCs or T cells enriched from blood (not recorded which). The receptors here all came from a woman aged 18-35 years who had recovered from COVID-19.

This clone has only a few counts. This rearrangement joins TRBV5-1 to TRBJ1-6; 8 positions agree with TRBD1. Germline assignment: CDR1 SGHRS and CDR2 YFSETQ. V was pared by 2 bases and J by 3 bases, with 1 base of the junction left unmatched. The CDR3 has 15 residues. The CDR3 protein is CASSFDRGYNSPLHF. The CDR3 DNA reads as TGCGCCAGCAGCTTCGACAGGGGCTATAATTCACCCCTCCACTTT. The full variable domain, completed using reference TRBV5-1 and TRBJ1-6, is KAGVTQTPRYLIKTRGQQVTLSCSPISGHRSVSWYQQTPGQGLQFLFEYFSETQRNKGNFPGRFSGRQFSNSRSEMNVSTLELGDSALYLCASSFDRGYNSPLHFGNGTRLTVT.

This clone was detected a few times. The V and J genes are TRBV15 and TRBJ1-4; D is uncertain. Trimming shortened V by 0 bases and J by 7 bases, and 15 bases separated the two germline ends. Germline V gene lookup returns CDR1 LNHNV and CDR2 YYDKDF (reference sequence). This CDR3 spans 16 amino acids. Here the CDR3 reads CATSRDRGRGGEKLFF. The CDR3 DNA reads as TGTGCCACCAGCAGAGATCGGGGTAGAGGAGGTGAAAAACTGTTTTTT. Full variable domain (remainder filled in from reference TRBV15 and TRBJ1-4): DAMVIQNPRYQVTQFGKPVTLSCSQTLNHNVMYWYQQKSSQAPKLLFHYYDKDFNNEADTPDNFQSRRPNTSFCFLDIRSPGLGDTAMYLCATSRDRGRGGEKLFFGSGTQLSVL.

This chain uses TRBV11-1 with TRBJ2-1; TRBD2 matches 10 bases. There are 16 residues in the CDR3. CDR1 SGHAT and CDR2 FQDESV come from the germline V gene (reference sequence). Trimming removed 1 base from V and 4 bases from J; junction bases left unmatched: 4. CDR3 in DNA: TGTGCCAGCAGCTTAGACATAGCGGGGGGTTACAATGAGCAGTTCTTC. It specifies CASSLDIAGGYNEQFF. Full variable domain (remainder filled in from reference TRBV11-1 and TRBJ2-1): EAEVAQSPRYKITEKSQAVAFWCDPISGHATLYWYRQILGQGPELLVQFQDESVVDDSQLPKDRFSAERLKGVDSTLKIQPAELGDSAMYLCASSLDIAGGYNEQFFGPGTRLTVL.

The chain carries TRBV5-1 and TRBJ1-5; TRBD1 matches at 9 bases. This CDR3 region has 16 residues. Germline V gene lookup returns CDR1 SGHRS and CDR2 YFSETQ. The V segment lost 0 bases and the J segment 4 bases; nucleotides outside the gene matches: 5. CDR3 residues: CASSLAGTGSNQPQHF. DNA of the CDR3: TGCGCCAGCAGCTTGGCCGGGACAGGGAGTAATCAGCCCCAGCATTTT.

This clone was counted once. The chain combines TRBV5-4 with TRBJ1-1; 7 nucleotides match TRBD1. The CDR3 has 17 residues. Germline lookup yields CDR1 SGHNT and CDR2 YYREEE (reference sequence). Unmatched junction bases numbered 12, after V lost 3 bases and J lost 1 base. CDR3 nucleotides: TGTGCCAGCAGCTCAGACAGGGTAGGGCTGGCGAACACTGAAGCTTTCTTT. The encoded protein is CASSSDRVGLANTEAFF.

The chain recombines TRBV13 with TRBJ1-6; no clear D gene. The CDR3 contains 14 residues. Germline CDR1 PRHDT, CDR2 FYEKMQ (reference sequence). V was pared by 8 bases and J by 0 bases, with 8 bases between. The CDR3 reads CASRWSSYNSPLHF. The CDR3 DNA reads TGTGCCAGCCGTTGGAGCTCCTATAATTCACCCCTCCACTTT.

This chain connects TRBV19 to TRBJ2-7; tentatively, D is TRBD1 (6 bases). V was clipped by 6 bases and J by 5 bases, with 23 bases between them. This CDR3 has 16 residues. The V gene's germline CDR1 is LNHDA and CDR2 SQIVND (reference sequence). For the CDR3, the DNA is TGTGCCAGTAGGGGCAGGGGACACTACCCGGAGGACGAGCAGTACTTC. Its protein is CASRGRGHYPEDEQYF. Full variable domain (rest looked up from reference TRBV19 and TRBJ2-7): DGGITQSPKYLFRKEGQNVTLSCEQNLNHDAMYWYRQDPGQGLRLIYYSQIVNDFQKGDIAEGYSVSREKKESFPLTVTSAQKNPTAFYLCASRGRGHYPEDEQYFGPGTRLTVT.

This clone occurred a few times. This rearrangement joins TRBV9 to TRBJ2-1; tentative D call: TRBD1 (6 bases). V dropped 0 bases and J dropped 15 bases, with 16 bases sitting between them. CDR1 and CDR2 from the germline V gene are SGDLS and YYNGEE. This CDR3 comprises 13 residues. This CDR3 is CASSVGADRMGFF. The CDR3 DNA reads as TGTGCCAGCAGCGTAGGGGCGGACAGAATGGGGTTCTTC.

The chain employs TRBV11-2 and TRBJ2-1; possible D gene TRBD1, 5 bases. Germline values: CDR1 SGHAT, CDR2 FQNNGV. The CDR3 has 16 residues. The ends were cut back, 0 bases at V and 3 bases at J, with 12 bases in the middle. The CDR3 sequence: CASSLEVQASYNEQFF. CDR3 sequence (DNA): TGTGCCAGCAGCTTAGAGGTACAGGCTAGCTACAATGAGCAGTTCTTC.

V gene TRBV5-1 combines with J gene TRBJ1-3; maybe TRBD1 (6 bases). The V end lost 4 bases, the J end lost 0 bases, and 14 bases lay between the germline ends. This CDR3 is 16 amino acids long. Germline assignment: CDR1 SGHRS and CDR2 YFSETQ. The DNA for the CDR3 is TGCGCCAGCAGCCTAACTTTGGACAGCTCTGGAAACACCATATATTTT. Translating it yields CASSLTLDSSGNTIYF.

V gene TRBV7-3 combines with J gene TRBJ2-3; TRBD2 is a possible D gene (5 bases). There are 15 residues in the CDR3. Germline-derived CDR1 and CDR2 are SGHTA and FQGTGA. V was shortened by 4 bases and J by 1 base, with 12 bases between the two germline ends. CDR3 nucleotides: TGTGCCAGCAGCTCCCTAGCTTTCGGCACAGATACGCAGTATTTT. Its protein is CASSSLAFGTDTQYF.

The chain combines TRBV9 with TRBJ1-1; 7 bases line up with TRBD1. The V gene end was trimmed by 0 bases and the J gene end by 1 base; junction bases not matched to a gene: 3. The CDR3 consists of 15 residues. Germline V lookup: CDR1 SGDLS, CDR2 YYNGEE. DNA for the CDR3: TGTGCCAGCAGCGTAGAACAGGGGAGGAACACTGAAGCTTTCTTT. Its translation: CASSVEQGRNTEAFF. Based on the CDR3 plus reference TRBV9 and TRBJ1-1, the full variable domain is DSGVTQTPKHLITATGQRVTLRCSPRSGDLSVYWYQQSLDQGLQFLIQYYNGEERAKGNILERFSAQQFPDLHSELNLSSLELGDSALYFCASSVEQGRNTEAFFGQGTRLTVV.

J is TRBJ2-1 and V is TRBV12-5, with 12 positions matching TRBD1. The CDR3 runs to 18 residues. With V trimmed by 5 bases and J by 4 bases, 12 bases remained unmatched. Germline loops: CDR1 LGHNT, CDR2 FRNRAP. CDR3 DNA: TGTGCTAGTGGTCCCCGCCCCCCGGGACAGGGGGCGTACAATGAGCAGTTCTTC. Amino acid sequence: CASGPRPPGQGAYNEQFF.

The chain has TRBV27 and TRBJ1-5, with 8 bases fitting TRBD1. CDR3 length: 14 amino acids. V trimming: 6 bases; J trimming: 7 bases; junction bases outside the gene matches: 8. Germline V gene sequence: CDR1 MNHEY, CDR2 SMNVEV (reference sequence). The CDR3 nucleotides read TGTGCCAGCAGACGGACAGGGCAAGGCCAGCCCCAGCATTTT. It specifies CASRRTGQGQPQHF.

The rearrangement joins TRBV5-1 to TRBJ1-5; 8 bases agree with TRBD1. There are 16 residues in the CDR3. J was trimmed by 2 bases and V by 0 bases; bases with no gene match: 4. Germline assignment: CDR1 SGHRS and CDR2 YFSETQ. The DNA of the CDR3 is TGCGCCAGCAGCTTGGCAGGGGGCTCGGGCAATCAGCCCCAGCATTTT. Encoded protein: CASSLAGGSGNQPQHF.

The rearrangement links TRBV19 to TRBJ1-3; no clear D. Germline V gene sequence: CDR1 LNHDA, CDR2 SQIVND (reference sequence). Trimming stripped 3 bases from V and 0 bases from J, with 9 bases between. This CDR3 comprises 15 residues. The CDR3 nucleotides are TGTGCCAGTAGTATTTGGTATAGCTCTGGAAACACCATATATTTT. As protein: CASSIWYSSGNTIYF.

This sequence joins TRBV19 and TRBJ1-1, with D maybe TRBD1 (6 bases). This CDR3 spans 15 amino acids. CDR1 and CDR2 (germline): LNHDA, SQIVND (reference sequence). V lost 1 base and J lost 1, with 10 bases in between. The CDR3 DNA is TGTGCCAGTAGTATAGGGACAGTGGGGAACACTGAAGCTTTCTTT. Its protein product is CASSIGTVGNTEAFF.

The chain employs TRBV5-4 and TRBJ2-4; possible D gene TRBD2, 7 bases. The CDR3 has 20 residues. V lost 0 bases and J 2 bases, leaving 24 bases between the germline ends. CDR1 SGHNT and CDR2 YYREEE come from the germline V gene (reference sequence). CDR3 nucleotide sequence: TGTGCCAGCAGCTTGGCCACGCTGGGGGGGCCCAGTTCTACCAAAAACATTCAGTACTTC. It yields the protein CASSLATLGGPSSTKNIQYF.

This chain uses TRBV20-1 with TRBJ2-5, with TRBD2 as a possible D gene (5 bases). This CDR3 has 11 residues. From germline, CDR1 is DFQATT and CDR2 SNEGSKA (reference sequence). Trimming took off 5 bases at V and 4 bases at J, with 8 bases between the two ends. CDR3 bases: TGCAGTGCTCTCGCGGGAGAGACCCAGTACTTC. It translates to CSALAGETQYF.

V is TRBV6-5 and J is TRBJ1-1, with D possibly being TRBD1 (6 bases). The germline V and J ends were trimmed by 7 bases and 0 bases, with 12 bases remaining between them. The CDR3 spans 14 residues. Germline V gives CDR1 MNHEY, CDR2 SVGAGI. The DNA of the CDR3 is TGTGCCAGCACGGGGCAGGGGATGAACACTGAAGCTTTCTTT. Its protein product is CASTGQGMNTEAFF.

V and J are TRBV10-3 and TRBJ2-1; no reliable D call. Between the trimmed V and J ends, which lost 1 base and 0 bases, there was a span of 4 bases. This CDR3 is built from 14 residues. The V gene's germline CDR1 is ENHRY and CDR2 SYGVKD. The CDR3 nucleotides read TGTGCCATCAGTGAGTTGAGCTCCTACAATGAGCAGTTCTTC. Amino acids: CAISELSSYNEQFF.

The rearrangement joins TRBV5-1 to TRBJ1-4, with 7 bases identical to TRBD1. This CDR3 comprises 16 residues. The V and J ends lost 4 bases and 0 bases, in that order; junction bases with no gene match: 6. Germline loops: CDR1 SGHRS, CDR2 YFSETQ. The chain's CDR3 is CASSPLDRATNEKLFF. CDR3 DNA: TGCGCCAGCAGCCCGCTCGACAGGGCAACTAATGAAAAACTGTTTTTT.

The chain carries TRBV19 and TRBJ1-3, with TRBD1 matching 7 bases. From germline, CDR1 is LNHDA and CDR2 SQIVND (reference sequence). J was trimmed by 2 bases and V by 10 bases; bases with no gene match: 5. The CDR3 covers 13 residues. The CDR3 nucleotides read TGTGCCACAGGGGGAGTGCCTGGAAACACCATATATTTT. It translates to CATGGVPGNTIYF.

The gene calls are TRBV7-9 and TRBJ2-2; 7 bases are shared with TRBD1. The germline V gene encodes CDR1 SEHNR and CDR2 FQNEAQ (reference sequence). V lost 2 bases and J lost 2; bases outside the gene matches: 2. The CDR3 has 15 residues. DNA of the CDR3: TGTGCCAGCAGCTTACGGGACAGTAACACCGGGGAGCTGTTTTTT. Translation: CASSLRDSNTGELFF.